This is a list of T cell receptor beta chains from one sample in a study of identical twins. TCRdb re-analysed the 5' RACE reads in MiXCR, keeping a single row per CDR3 protein. The sample yields 400,000 to 500,000 distinct CDR3 sequences, approximately 17% seen once. The sequenced sample consisted of naive T cells sorted from blood. These receptors were obtained from a man between 50 and 59 years old in good health. The CDR3 runs from the conserved cysteine through the conserved F or W. The D gene is left open where the match is weak. Size is stated for part of the rows, as once, few or many counts, or as a class when the clone is expanded.

D gene	V gene	clone size	J gene	CDR3 protein	CDR3 DNA
TRBD2	TRBV29-1	many	TRBJ2-7	CSVRAGTSFYEQYF	TGCAGCGTTAGGGCCGGGACTAGCTTCTACGAGCAGTACTTC
-	TRBV7-3	-	TRBJ2-1	CASSLTLANEQFF	TGTGCCAGCAGCTTAACCCTGGCGAATGAGCAGTTCTTC
-	TRBV7-9	-	TRBJ2-3	CASSLGVRQRSTDTQYF	TGTGCCAGCAGCTTAGGCGTGCGACAGCGAAGCACAGATACGCAGTATTTT
-	TRBV20-1	-	TRBJ2-1	CSARDPSSGIYNEQFF	TGCAGTGCTAGAGATCCAAGTAGCGGAATCTACAATGAGCAGTTCTTC
TRBD2	TRBV28	few	TRBJ2-1	CASSFLAGSYNEQFF	TGTGCCAGCAGTTTTCTAGCGGGGAGCTACAATGAGCAGTTCTTC
-	TRBV28	few	TRBJ2-5	CASSFGIEETQYF	TGTGCCAGCAGTTTCGGTATAGAGGAGACCCAGTACTTC
TRBD2	TRBV7-9	few	TRBJ2-1	CASSLGVWEGEQFF	TGTGCCAGCAGCTTAGGGGTCTGGGAGGGGGAGCAGTTCTTC
-	TRBV10-3	few	TRBJ1-4	CAIRKDRSNEKLFF	TGTGCCATCAGGAAAGACAGAAGTAATGAAAAACTGTTTTTT
-	TRBV9	-	TRBJ2-6	CASRNPGFGANVLTF	TGTGCCAGCAGAAATCCAGGGTTCGGGGCCAACGTCCTGACTTTC
-	TRBV18	many	TRBJ2-2	CASSQGGLNTGELFF	TGTGCCAGCTCACAGGGAGGCTTGAACACCGGGGAGCTGTTTTTT
TRBD1	TRBV5-1	-	TRBJ2-5	CASSLGQGADQETQYF	TGCGCCAGCAGCTTGGGACAGGGGGCCGATCAAGAGACCCAGTACTTC
TRBD2	TRBV12-3/TRBV12-4	-	TRBJ2-2	CASRFSLAGGPNTGELFF	TGTGCCAGCAGATTTAGTCTAGCGGGGGGGCCGAACACCGGGGAGCTGTTTTTT
-	TRBV5-6	-	TRBJ2-6	CASSFRKSGANVLTF	TGTGCCAGCAGCTTTCGAAAGTCTGGGGCCAACGTCCTGACTTTC
-	TRBV15	few	TRBJ2-3	CATSRDARLGDPYF	TGTGCCACCAGCAGGGATGCACGACTCGGGGATCCGTATTTT
-	TRBV18	-	TRBJ1-2	CASSPDVVALGYTF	TGTGCCAGCTCACCGGATGTGGTGGCCCTTGGCTACACCTTC
-	TRBV9	few	TRBJ2-7	CASSANPDREGSDDEQYF	TGTGCCAGCAGCGCGAACCCAGACAGAGAGGGTAGCGACGACGAGCAGTACTTC
TRBD1	TRBV6-5	-	TRBJ2-3	CASSYGQDEPTDTQYF	TGTGCCAGCAGTTACGGACAGGACGAACCCACAGATACGCAGTATTTT
TRBD2	TRBV24-1	many	TRBJ2-1	CATSDAGLADYNEQFF	TGTGCCACCAGTGATGCCGGACTAGCGGATTACAATGAGCAGTTCTTC
TRBD1	TRBV12-3/TRBV12-4	few	TRBJ2-5	CASSRDRGIETQYF	TGTGCCAGCAGTCGGGACAGGGGGATAGAGACCCAGTACTTC
TRBD2	TRBV4-3	-	TRBJ2-1	CASSQDWTDRLAGYNEQFF	TGCGCCAGCAGCCAAGATTGGACAGACCGACTAGCGGGGTACAATGAGCAGTTCTTC
-	TRBV5-1	many	TRBJ2-5	CASSLPVEETQYF	TGCGCCAGCAGCTTGCCGGTAGAGGAGACCCAGTACTTC
TRBD2	TRBV20-1	-	TRBJ2-5	CSALKSGRAGETQYF	TGCAGTGCCCTAAAGAGCGGGAGGGCCGGAGAGACCCAGTACTTC
-	TRBV20-1	many	TRBJ2-7	CSARPSSAGQLYEQYF	TGCAGTGCTAGACCTAGCTCGGCAGGGCAACTCTACGAGCAGTACTTC
TRBD2	TRBV4-2	many	TRBJ2-1	CASSPASGTSGKNEQFF	TGTGCCAGCAGCCCTGCCTCCGGGACTAGCGGTAAGAATGAGCAGTTCTTC
TRBD1	TRBV7-8	-	TRBJ1-5	CASSLGWGQGASNQPQHF	TGTGCCAGCAGCTTAGGCTGGGGGCAGGGGGCCAGCAATCAGCCCCAGCATTTT
-	TRBV12-3/TRBV12-4	many	TRBJ1-1	CASSLNLVQEAFF	TGTGCCAGCAGTTTAAATCTTGTACAGGAAGCTTTCTTT
TRBD1	TRBV4-3	-	TRBJ2-7	CASSQEDRGNTNLYF	TGCGCCAGCAGCCAGGAGGACAGGGGGAATACGAATCTGTACTTC